The 28 T cell receptor beta chains given below trace back to one sample, sequenced in a study of cytomegalovirus exposure and HLA in healthy donors. 13 Jbeta primers and 60 Vbeta primers were used for the PCR. The table came from immunoSEQ multiplex PCR; TCRdb's copy has only in-frame clones and leaves some out. The table records 100,000 to 150,000 clones, 80% to 85% of them present only once. Sequencing was carried out using PBMCs. All receptors come from a human donor in good health.

The V and J genes are TRBV4-1 and TRBJ2-5; 8 bases are a match to TRBD1. Trimming at V came to 1 base and at J to 4 bases, leaving 8 bases not matched to a gene. Germline lookup yields CDR1 MGHRA and CDR2 YSYEKL. The CDR3 runs to 16 residues. The CDR3 here is CASSQVIGQGGETQYF. The CDR3 region has the DNA TGCGCCAGCAGCCAAGTCATTGGACAGGGTGGAGAGACCCAGTACTTC.

In this sample, this clone turned up a few times. This chain links TRBV5-1 with TRBJ2-7; 11 bases fit TRBD1. After removal of 4 bases from V and 4 bases from J, the junction contained 4 bases not matched to a gene. The CDR3 is 14 amino acids. Per germline, CDR1 SGHRS and CDR2 YFSETQ. DNA for the CDR3: TGCGCCAGCAGCGTAGGGACAGGGGGATACGAGCAGTACTTC. This codes for CASSVGTGGYEQYF.

The chain recombines TRBV7-2 with TRBJ2-7; TRBD2 aligns across 8 bases. The CDR3 is made up of 15 amino acids. CDR1 is SGHTA and CDR2 is FQGNSA in the germline V gene. The V and J ends lost 0 bases and 5 bases, in that order; junction bases with no gene match: 6. The CDR3 DNA reads TGTGCCAGCAGCTTAGCCGCGGGGGGATTCGACGAGCAGTACTTC. It is translated as CASSLAAGGFDEQYF.

The chain couples TRBV5-5 to TRBJ1-5; no clear D. V was trimmed by 1 base and J by 4 bases, leaving 6 bases between them. CDR1 is SGHKS, CDR2 YYEKEE, per germline (reference sequence). The CDR3 has 13 amino acids. The CDR3 spells CASSLPGNQPQHF. CDR3 in DNA: TGTGCCAGCAGCTTGCCGGGGAATCAGCCCCAGCATTTT.

This chain connects TRBV7-8 to TRBJ2-7; 9 bases agree with TRBD1. The CDR3 spans 16 residues. The V segment lost 5 bases and the J segment 4 bases; nucleotides outside the gene matches: 12. Looked up from germline, CDR1 is SGHVS and CDR2 is FQNEAQ. The CDR3 region is CASSPYLDRGIYEQYF. CDR3 DNA: TGTGCCAGCAGCCCGTATCTTGACAGGGGGATTTACGAGCAGTACTTC. The variable domain in full, with the rest retrieved from reference TRBV7-8 and TRBJ2-7, is GAGVSQSPRYKVAKRGQDVALRCDPISGHVSLFWYQQALGQGPEFLTYFQNEAQLDKSGLPSDRFFAERPEGSVSTLKIQRTQQEDSAVYLCASSPYLDRGIYEQYFGPGTRLTVT.

Remarks on this clone: One end of the junction is discordant with germline, which a read error may explain. This sequence joins TRBV7-7 and TRBJ2-7; 8 nucleotides line up with TRBD1. This CDR3 contains 15 residues. The germline V gene has CDR1 SSHAT and CDR2 FNYEAQ (reference sequence). The CDR3: CASSLAQGAGYEQYF. The CDR3 region has the DNA TGTGCTAGCAGCTTAGCGCAGGGGGCTGGGTACGAGCAGTACTTC.

CDR3 amino acids: CASSLQAAVFYGYTF. The CDR3 DNA reads as TGTGCCAGCAGTTTACAGGCCGCTGTCTTCTATGGCTACACCTTC. The chain has TRBV28 and TRBJ1-2, with D hard to call. V lost 2 bases to trimming and J lost 4 bases, with 14 bases between them. Germline V lookup: CDR1 MDHEN, CDR2 SYDVKM. The length of the CDR3 is 15 residues.

This sequence joins TRBV7-6 and TRBJ1-1; D call uncertain. The germline CDR1 and CDR2 sequences are SGHVS and FNYEAQ. The CDR3 covers 14 residues. Deletions cut 1 base from V and 5 bases from J, with 11 bases between. DNA of the CDR3: TGTGCCAGCAGCTTAGGGTCCGGTATGACTGAAGCTTTCTTT. Protein: CASSLGSGMTEAFF.

V gene TRBV5-1 combines with J gene TRBJ2-1; D possibly corresponds to TRBD2 (6 bases). Looked up from germline, CDR1 is SGHRS and CDR2 is YFSETQ. Trimming removed 4 bases from V and 6 bases from J, with 20 bases in between. The CDR3 is 16 amino acids. CDR3 nucleotides: TGCGCCAGCAGCCAAGTTAGCGGAGGGCCGAGCAATGAGCAGTTCTTC. Encoded protein: CASSQVSGGPSNEQFF.

J is TRBJ2-7 and V is TRBV28; TRBD1 matches 7 bases. The V gene's germline CDR1 is MDHEN and CDR2 SYDVKM. With V trimmed by 4 bases and J by 1 base, 4 bases remained unmatched. The CDR3 contains 14 residues. The CDR3 DNA is TGTGCCAGCAGTTCCACGACAGGGTCCTACGAGCAGTACTTC. This translates into CASSSTTGSYEQYF.

Concerning this clone itself: Relative to the germline gene, one junction end is altered; a read error may explain this. V is TRBV28 and J is TRBJ1-4; TRBD1 is a possible D gene (6 bases). This CDR3 is 17 amino acids long. Per germline, CDR1 MDHEN and CDR2 SYDVKM. The CDR3 loop is CASRLHQRTVINGKLFF. CDR3 nucleotides: TGTGCCAGCAGACTGCATCAGAGGACAGTTATCAATGGAAAACTGTTTTTT.

This sequence joins TRBV13 and TRBJ2-1; TRBD2 matches at 8 bases. Germline-derived CDR1 and CDR2 are PRHDT and FYEKMQ (reference sequence). CDR3 length: 15 amino acids. J gave up 7 bases and V 2 bases, and 7 bases lay outside the gene matches. CDR3 DNA sequence: TGTGCCAGCAGCTTACCGGGACTAGGGATGAATGAGCAGTTCTTC. Translated: CASSLPGLGMNEQFF. The full variable domain, with the rest looked up from reference TRBV13 and TRBJ2-1, is AAGVIQSPRHLIKEKRETATLKCYPIPRHDTVYWYQQGPGQDPQFLISFYEKMQSDKGSIPDRFSAQQFSDYHSELNMSSLELGDSALYFCASSLPGLGMNEQFFGPGTRLTVL.

The V gene is TRBV5-5, the J gene TRBJ1-5; D remains ambiguous. The CDR3 is made up of 13 amino acids. The ends were cut back, 3 bases at V and 0 bases at J, with 4 bases in the middle. Per germline, CDR1 SGHKS and CDR2 YYEKEE (reference sequence). The CDR3 loop is CASSSNSNQPQHF. CDR3 nucleotide sequence: TGTGCCAGCAGCTCCAATAGCAATCAGCCCCAGCATTTT. Full variable domain (remainder filled in from reference TRBV5-5 and TRBJ1-5): DAGVTQSPTHLIKTRGQQVTLRCSPISGHKSVSWYQQVLGQGPQFIFQYYEKEERGRGNFPDRFSARQFPNYSSELNVNALLLGDSALYLCASSSNSNQPQHFGDGTRLSIL.

In DNA, the CDR3 is TGTGCCAGCAGCCAGAACGGGGATAGCAATCAGCCCCAGCATTTT. Translating it yields CASSQNGDSNQPQHF. The J gene is TRBJ1-5, the V gene TRBV7-8; D is unclear. This CDR3 is built from 15 residues. Germline lookup yields CDR1 SGHVS and CDR2 FQNEAQ. Trimming stripped 5 bases from V and 0 bases from J, with 11 bases between.

The CDR3 loop reads CASSIPTGVPYEQYF. In DNA form, the CDR3 reads TGTGCCAGCAGCATACCGACAGGGGTACCCTACGAGCAGTACTTC. The genes are TRBV7-8 and TRBJ2-5; 8 bases align to TRBD1. The J call may be in error: the DNA end matches TRBJ2-7 better. The CDR3 sequence is 15 residues long. Germline V lookup: CDR1 SGHVS, CDR2 FQNEAQ.

A remark on this clone: The junction shows a germline mismatch at one end, possibly a read error. The genes are TRBV6-1 and TRBJ2-3; weak D call: TRBD2 (6 bases). Germline-derived CDR1 and CDR2 are MNHNS and SASEGT. This CDR3 has 12 residues. CDR3 loop: CASSERGTFYHF. CDR3 sequence (DNA): TGTGCCAGCAGTGAACGGGGGACTTTTTATCATTTT.

V usage is TRBV6-5 and J usage is TRBJ1-3; D unresolved. The CDR3 is made up of 11 amino acids. Per germline, CDR1 MNHEY and CDR2 SVGAGI. The germline V and J ends were trimmed by 8 bases and 4 bases, with 6 bases remaining between them. The CDR3 DNA follows: TGTGCCAGCGGAGTAGGAAACACCATATATTTT. Translated: CASGVGNTIYF.

V usage is TRBV9 and J usage is TRBJ1-1, with no clear D. The CDR3 is made up of 13 amino acids. V shed 1 base and J shed 1 base, with 5 bases lying between them. CDR1 is SGDLS, CDR2 YYNGEE, per germline. The chain's CDR3 is CASSVYSNTEAFF. The DNA of the CDR3 is TGTGCCAGCAGCGTATATTCGAACACTGAAGCTTTCTTT. The variable domain in full, completed from reference TRBV9 and TRBJ1-1, reads DSGVTQTPKHLITATGQRVTLRCSPRSGDLSVYWYQQSLDQGLQFLIQYYNGEERAKGNILERFSAQQFPDLHSELNLSSLELGDSALYFCASSVYSNTEAFFGQGTRLTVV.

V is TRBV10-1 and J is TRBJ2-7, with a weak D call TRBD1 (6 bases). Germline CDR1 and CDR2: WNHNN and SYGVQD (reference sequence). The V and J ends lost 1 base and 3 bases respectively, with 16 bases between them. CDR3 length: 16 residues. The CDR3 region is CASSEWGTPNFYEQYF. CDR3 nucleotide sequence: TGCGCCAGCAGTGAGTGGGGGACACCGAATTTCTACGAGCAGTACTTC.

This chain joins TRBV11-3 and TRBJ2-2; a weak D match, TRBD2 (5 bases). The V gene lost 5 bases and the J gene lost 4 bases, with 11 bases spanning the gap. This CDR3 is 14 amino acids long. Germline CDR1 and CDR2: SGHNT and YENEEA. CDR3 nucleotide sequence: TGTGCCAGCAGCCCGCCCGGGGTCACCGGGGAGCTGTTTTTT. Amino acid sequence: CASSPPGVTGELFF.

The rearrangement links TRBV19 to TRBJ2-3, with D perhaps TRBD2 (5 bases). The V and J ends lost 3 bases and 0 bases respectively, with 7 bases between them. The CDR3 contains 14 residues. Germline loops: CDR1 LNHDA, CDR2 SQIVND (reference sequence). This CDR3 is CASSMQRSTDTQYF. The CDR3 DNA sequence: TGTGCCAGTAGTATGCAGCGGAGCACAGATACGCAGTATTTT.

The V gene is TRBV5-1, the J gene TRBJ1-1; 7 bases line up with TRBD1. V trimming: 5 bases; J trimming: 6 bases; junction bases outside the gene matches: 4. Looked up from germline, CDR1 is SGHRS and CDR2 is YFSETQ. This CDR3 has 12 amino acids. CDR3 amino acids: CASSGQVSEAFF. In DNA form, the CDR3 reads TGCGCCAGCAGTGGACAGGTCTCTGAAGCTTTCTTT.

V is TRBV2 and J is TRBJ1-5, with TRBD1 identical over 11 bases. Trimming at V came to 8 bases and at J to 0 bases, leaving 12 bases not matched to a gene. Germline loops: CDR1 SNHLY, CDR2 FYNNEI. The CDR3 covers 18 residues. CDR3 DNA sequence: TGTGCCAGCGATCTGGGACAGGGGGTCCAGTATAGCAATCAGCCCCAGCATTTT. It is translated as CASDLGQGVQYSNQPQHF.

The rearrangement links TRBV27 to TRBJ2-7; D remains unclear. CDR3 size: 14 residues. Looked up from germline, CDR1 is MNHEY and CDR2 is SMNVEV (reference sequence). The V gene lost 0 bases and the J gene lost 1 base, with 7 bases spanning the gap. The CDR3 DNA is TGTGCCAGCAGTTTATCCGGTATATCCTACGAGCAGTACTTC. Translation: CASSLSGISYEQYF.

The rearrangement uses TRBV7-9 and TRBJ2-2; weak D call: TRBD2 (5 bases). CDR1 is SEHNR and CDR2 is FQNEAQ in the germline V gene (reference sequence). V lost 5 bases and J lost 4, with 17 bases in between. The CDR3 is 16 amino acids. As DNA, the CDR3 is TGTGCCAGCAGCGAAGAGGAGCTAGCCGGCACCGGGGAGCTGTTTTTT. Translation: CASSEEELAGTGELFF.

The chain combines TRBV6-6 with TRBJ2-7; no reliable D call. The CDR3 has 11 residues. Looked up from germline, CDR1 is MNHNY and CDR2 is SVGAGI (reference sequence). The V end was cut by 4 bases, the J end by 4 bases, with 5 bases between. The CDR3, as DNA: TGTGCCAGCAGTTCGAGATACGAGCAGTACTTC. Amino acids: CASSSRYEQYF.

This clone was seen a single time. This chain uses TRBV27 with TRBJ1-2, with a tentative D call TRBD1 (6 bases). The V gene's germline CDR1 is MNHEY and CDR2 SMNVEV (reference sequence). CDR3 length equals 15 residues. The ends were cut back, 0 bases at V and 4 bases at J, with 12 bases in the middle. The CDR3 sequence is CASSLSAGTSYGYTF. The CDR3 DNA reads TGTGCCAGCAGTTTATCAGCCGGGACATCCTATGGCTACACCTTC.

The rearrangement uses TRBV5-4 and TRBJ2-7; tentatively, D is TRBD2 (7 bases). The germline CDR1 and CDR2 sequences are SGHNT and YYREEE (reference sequence). The CDR3 loop spans 14 amino acids. Trimming took 4 bases from V and 5 from J, leaving 16 bases between them. CDR3 sequence: CASSAVRGGDEQYF. CDR3 sequence (DNA): TGTGCCAGCAGCGCTGTGAGGGGGGGAGACGAGCAGTACTTC.